Each of the 5 T cell receptor beta chains below was sequenced from the same sample in a study of blood T cell repertoires in COVID-19. Measured with immunoSEQ multiplex PCR; TCRdb has only the in-frame clones, and not every one. The data hold about 150,000 clones, with 75% to 90% observed a single time. Sequencing was carried out using PBMCs or T cells enriched from blood (not recorded which). The receptors were gathered from a man aged 45 to 65 who had recovered from COVID-19.

This chain connects TRBV4-2 to TRBJ1-5, with no clear D. From germline, CDR1 is LGHNA and CDR2 YNFKEQ. V was shortened by 3 bases and J by 1 base, with 22 bases between the two germline ends. This CDR3 has 19 amino acids. CDR3: CASSHNGPGTDMSNQPQHF. The CDR3 DNA is TGTGCCAGCAGCCATAACGGCCCAGGAACAGATATGAGCAATCAGCCCCAGCATTTT.

Worth noting for this clone: This same CDR3 is encoded by further DNA sequences in the sample. J is TRBJ2-7 and V is TRBV28, with D maybe TRBD2 (7 bases). Deletions cut 3 bases from V and 3 bases from J, with 9 bases between. Germline CDR1 reads MDHEN; CDR2 reads SYDVKM. This CDR3 contains 13 residues. The CDR3 DNA follows: TGTGCCAGCAGTTTCGGGGGGCTCTACGAGCAGTACTTC. Protein product: CASSFGGLYEQYF. Looking up the rest from reference TRBV28 and TRBJ2-7 gives the full variable domain: DVKVTQSSRYLVKRTGEKVFLECVQDMDHENMFWYRQDPGLGLRLIYFSYDVKMKEKGDIPEGYSVSREKKERFSLILESASTNQTSMYLCASSFGGLYEQYFGPGTRLTVT.

This chain joins TRBV28 and TRBJ1-5; TRBD1 agrees at 8 bases. The junction had 5 bases not matched to a gene; V was cut back by 2 bases and J by 2 bases. Germline-derived CDR1 and CDR2 are MDHEN and SYDVKM. The CDR3 consists of 16 residues. CDR3 residues: CASSLSQGAGNQPQHF. The DNA for the CDR3 is TGTGCCAGCAGTTTAAGCCAGGGGGCGGGCAATCAGCCCCAGCATTTT.

This clone was recorded a few times. The genes are TRBV12-3 or TRBV12-4 and TRBJ2-7; the D is unclear. V was pared by 5 bases and J by 1 base, with 9 bases between. This CDR3 has 13 amino acids. For the CDR3, the DNA is TGTGCCAGCAGTCAGGCCGCGTCCTACGAGCAGTACGTC. This encodes CASSQAASYEQYV.

This chain links TRBV7-9 with TRBJ1-6, with 7 positions matching TRBD1. The CDR3 sequence is 15 residues long. From germline, CDR1 is SEHNR and CDR2 FQNEAQ (reference sequence). J lost 5 bases, V lost 5 bases, and 6 bases had no gene match. The CDR3 nucleotides are TGTGCCAGCAGCCCTCCGGGACAGAATAATTCACCCCTCCACTTT. It codes for CASSPPGQNNSPLHF.